This note documents a single T cell receptor beta chain sequence. Its antigen remains unknown. Trimming took 2 bases from V and 9 from J; bases not matched to a gene: 11. The CDR3 is made up of 15 amino acids. Germline CDR1 SGHDT, CDR2 YYEEEE. This entry comes from a study of T cell responses to AZD1222 COVID-19 vaccine. Findings and caveats of the study: Nearly half of the spike-specific TCRs reportedly recognize variant regions that carry no mutations. There were repertoire samples only from the period after the peak T cell response. Baseline testing showed seropositivity in only a handful of AZD1222 recipients.

Measured with immunoSEQ multiplex PCR; TCRdb has only the in-frame clones, and not every one. The sample yields roughly 150,000 clones, less than 95% seen once. The receptor was derived from an adult in good health. The V call is TRBV5-6, the J call TRBJ1-5; 7 bases are a match to TRBD1. Sequencing was performed on peripheral blood, taken on day 0 of AZD1222 vaccination. CDR3 region: CASSFKDRPERPQHF. CDR3 coding DNA: TGTGCCAGCAGCTTTAAGGACAGGCCAGAGAGGCCCCAGCATTTT. The variable domain in full, completed from reference TRBV5-6 and TRBJ1-5, reads DAGVTQSPTHLIKTRGQQVTLRCSPKSGHDTVSWYQQALGQGPQFIFQYYEEEERQRGNFPDRFSGHQFPNYSSELNVNALLLGDSALYLCASSFKDRPERPQHFGDGTRLSIL.